This T cell receptor (beta chain) was recovered during a study of cytomegalovirus exposure and HLA in healthy donors. A multiplex PCR was run with 60 Vbeta primers and 13 Jbeta primers. TCRdb keeps only in-frame clones here, not all; method: immunoSEQ multiplex PCR. The sample has 130,000 to 150,000 clones, and its top ten clones hold 0.75% to 1%. Trimming shortened V by 0 bases and J by 2 bases, and 10 bases separated the two germline ends. The CDR3 runs to 16 residues. The V gene's germline CDR1 is MNHEY and CDR2 SVGAGI. Sequenced material: PBMCs. This sequence was found in a male donor in good health and CMV-seronegative. This chain links TRBV6-5 with TRBJ2-2; D gene uncertain. This chain's CDR3 is CASSYSRELNTGELFF. The DNA of the CDR3 is TGTGCCAGCAGTTACTCGAGAGAGCTCAACACCGGGGAGCTGTTTTTT.